Below are 6 T cell receptor beta chains sequenced from a single sample in a study of OX40 agonist ivuxolimab in advanced cancers. The assay was immunoSEQ multiplex PCR, and TCRdb's table has in-frame clones only and misses some. The sample lists roughly 41,000 clones, approximately 88% occurring once. Material: CD4+ or CD8+ T cells sorted from blood, obtained in a trial of the OX40 agonist ivuxolimab. The source of these receptors is an adult with an advanced solid tumor such as melanoma, head and neck, liver or kidney cancer.

The chain recombines TRBV28 with TRBJ2-5; D not certain. Germline assignment: CDR1 MDHEN and CDR2 SYDVKM. The CDR3 is made up of 13 amino acids. Trimming removed 6 bases at V and 0 bases at J, with 8 bases between. The CDR3 loop reads CASRGLYQETQYF. DNA for the CDR3: TGTGCCAGCAGGGGGTTGTACCAAGAGACCCAGTACTTC.

The chain couples TRBV5-1 to TRBJ1-4; 10 nucleotides align to TRBD1. CDR1 is SGHRS, CDR2 YFSETQ, per germline. The CDR3 consists of 13 residues. After removal of 3 bases from V and 15 bases from J, the junction contained 8 bases not matched to a gene. CDR3 residues: CASSYPGTGEMFF. The CDR3, as DNA: TGCGCCAGCAGCTACCCCGGGACAGGGGAAATGTTTTTT. Using reference TRBV5-1 and TRBJ1-4 for the parts outside the CDR3, the full variable domain is KAGVTQTPRYLIKTRGQQVTLSCSPISGHRSVSWYQQTPGQGLQFLFEYFSETQRNKGNFPGRFSGRQFSNSRSEMNVSTLELGDSALYLCASSYPGTGEMFFGSGTQLSVL.

This chain uses TRBV5-6 with TRBJ2-7; D ambiguous. This CDR3 contains 12 residues. V was clipped by 4 bases and J by 3 bases, with 8 bases between them. Germline loops: CDR1 SGHDT, CDR2 YYEEEE. For the CDR3, the DNA is TGTGCCAGCAGCCTCAGTTACTACGAGCAGTACTTC. Amino acid sequence: CASSLSYYEQYF.

The J gene is TRBJ2-7, the V gene TRBV18; D is perhaps TRBD1 (5 bases). Per the germline V gene, CDR1 is KGHSH and CDR2 is LQKENI. The CDR3 is made up of 14 amino acids. Trimming removed 0 bases at V and 7 bases at J, with 13 bases between. CDR3 residues: CASSPPAGPGEQYF. Written as DNA, the CDR3 is TGTGCCAGCTCACCACCGGCAGGGCCTGGAGAGCAGTACTTC. Drawing the rest from reference TRBV18 and TRBJ2-7, the complete variable domain is NAGVMQNPRHLVRRRGQEARLRCSPMKGHSHVYWYRQLPEEGLKFMVYLQKENIIDESGMPKERFSAEFPKEGPSILRIQQVVRGDSAAYFCASSPPAGPGEQYFGPGTRLTVT.

CDR3 in DNA: TGTGCCAGCAGTCATACGGGACCGAGGGTGGTAGAGACCCAGTACTTC. This encodes CASSHTGPRVVETQYF. V is TRBV27 and J is TRBJ2-5, with D possibly being TRBD1 or TRBD2 (5 bases each). The CDR3 contains 16 residues. Trimming shortened V by 5 bases and J by 4 bases, and 20 bases separated the two germline ends. Germline loops: CDR1 MNHEY, CDR2 SMNVEV (reference sequence).

The CDR3 sequence: CASSSGQGRAEAFF. The CDR3 bases are TGCGCCAGCAGCTCCGGACAGGGCAGGGCTGAAGCTTTCTTT. V is TRBV5-1 and J is TRBJ1-1; 8 bases are shared with TRBD1. Germline values: CDR1 SGHRS, CDR2 YFSETQ. This CDR3 is 14 amino acids long. The junction had 7 bases not matched to a gene; V was cut back by 3 bases and J by 6 bases.